This record concerns one TCR beta chain sequence. Antigen unknown. Using immunoSEQ multiplex PCR, the repertoire was profiled, and TCRdb retains in-frame clones only, with some absent. The table includes some 80,000 clones, around 92% detected once. This CDR3 has 15 amino acids. The trim removed 3 bases at V and 7 bases at J, leaving 9 bases unmatched. The germline gives CDR1 SGHRS, CDR2 YFSETQ. The data belong to a study of OX40 agonist ivuxolimab in advanced cancers. Study background: Patient treatment consisted of intravenous ivuxolimab administration every 2 weeks at 0.01 to 10 mg/kg. Two patients with cutaneous melanoma and one with hepatocellular carcinoma, three in total, showed partial responses. General study results and limits: The study found that CD8+ T cells averaged more expanded clones than CD4+. At 0.1 to 3.0 mg/kg and by week 6, CD4+ and CD8+ T cells in the blood had expanded clonally.

The sequencing used CD4+ or CD8+ T cells sorted from blood, collected in a trial of the OX40 agonist ivuxolimab. This rearrangement joins TRBV5-1 to TRBJ2-1; 8 positions match TRBD2. The TCR originated in an adult with an advanced solid tumor such as melanoma, head and neck, liver or kidney cancer. In DNA, the CDR3 is TGCGCCAGCAGCTGGGTACTAGCGGTAGGTAATGAGCAGTTCTTC. Its protein product is CASSWVLAVGNEQFF.